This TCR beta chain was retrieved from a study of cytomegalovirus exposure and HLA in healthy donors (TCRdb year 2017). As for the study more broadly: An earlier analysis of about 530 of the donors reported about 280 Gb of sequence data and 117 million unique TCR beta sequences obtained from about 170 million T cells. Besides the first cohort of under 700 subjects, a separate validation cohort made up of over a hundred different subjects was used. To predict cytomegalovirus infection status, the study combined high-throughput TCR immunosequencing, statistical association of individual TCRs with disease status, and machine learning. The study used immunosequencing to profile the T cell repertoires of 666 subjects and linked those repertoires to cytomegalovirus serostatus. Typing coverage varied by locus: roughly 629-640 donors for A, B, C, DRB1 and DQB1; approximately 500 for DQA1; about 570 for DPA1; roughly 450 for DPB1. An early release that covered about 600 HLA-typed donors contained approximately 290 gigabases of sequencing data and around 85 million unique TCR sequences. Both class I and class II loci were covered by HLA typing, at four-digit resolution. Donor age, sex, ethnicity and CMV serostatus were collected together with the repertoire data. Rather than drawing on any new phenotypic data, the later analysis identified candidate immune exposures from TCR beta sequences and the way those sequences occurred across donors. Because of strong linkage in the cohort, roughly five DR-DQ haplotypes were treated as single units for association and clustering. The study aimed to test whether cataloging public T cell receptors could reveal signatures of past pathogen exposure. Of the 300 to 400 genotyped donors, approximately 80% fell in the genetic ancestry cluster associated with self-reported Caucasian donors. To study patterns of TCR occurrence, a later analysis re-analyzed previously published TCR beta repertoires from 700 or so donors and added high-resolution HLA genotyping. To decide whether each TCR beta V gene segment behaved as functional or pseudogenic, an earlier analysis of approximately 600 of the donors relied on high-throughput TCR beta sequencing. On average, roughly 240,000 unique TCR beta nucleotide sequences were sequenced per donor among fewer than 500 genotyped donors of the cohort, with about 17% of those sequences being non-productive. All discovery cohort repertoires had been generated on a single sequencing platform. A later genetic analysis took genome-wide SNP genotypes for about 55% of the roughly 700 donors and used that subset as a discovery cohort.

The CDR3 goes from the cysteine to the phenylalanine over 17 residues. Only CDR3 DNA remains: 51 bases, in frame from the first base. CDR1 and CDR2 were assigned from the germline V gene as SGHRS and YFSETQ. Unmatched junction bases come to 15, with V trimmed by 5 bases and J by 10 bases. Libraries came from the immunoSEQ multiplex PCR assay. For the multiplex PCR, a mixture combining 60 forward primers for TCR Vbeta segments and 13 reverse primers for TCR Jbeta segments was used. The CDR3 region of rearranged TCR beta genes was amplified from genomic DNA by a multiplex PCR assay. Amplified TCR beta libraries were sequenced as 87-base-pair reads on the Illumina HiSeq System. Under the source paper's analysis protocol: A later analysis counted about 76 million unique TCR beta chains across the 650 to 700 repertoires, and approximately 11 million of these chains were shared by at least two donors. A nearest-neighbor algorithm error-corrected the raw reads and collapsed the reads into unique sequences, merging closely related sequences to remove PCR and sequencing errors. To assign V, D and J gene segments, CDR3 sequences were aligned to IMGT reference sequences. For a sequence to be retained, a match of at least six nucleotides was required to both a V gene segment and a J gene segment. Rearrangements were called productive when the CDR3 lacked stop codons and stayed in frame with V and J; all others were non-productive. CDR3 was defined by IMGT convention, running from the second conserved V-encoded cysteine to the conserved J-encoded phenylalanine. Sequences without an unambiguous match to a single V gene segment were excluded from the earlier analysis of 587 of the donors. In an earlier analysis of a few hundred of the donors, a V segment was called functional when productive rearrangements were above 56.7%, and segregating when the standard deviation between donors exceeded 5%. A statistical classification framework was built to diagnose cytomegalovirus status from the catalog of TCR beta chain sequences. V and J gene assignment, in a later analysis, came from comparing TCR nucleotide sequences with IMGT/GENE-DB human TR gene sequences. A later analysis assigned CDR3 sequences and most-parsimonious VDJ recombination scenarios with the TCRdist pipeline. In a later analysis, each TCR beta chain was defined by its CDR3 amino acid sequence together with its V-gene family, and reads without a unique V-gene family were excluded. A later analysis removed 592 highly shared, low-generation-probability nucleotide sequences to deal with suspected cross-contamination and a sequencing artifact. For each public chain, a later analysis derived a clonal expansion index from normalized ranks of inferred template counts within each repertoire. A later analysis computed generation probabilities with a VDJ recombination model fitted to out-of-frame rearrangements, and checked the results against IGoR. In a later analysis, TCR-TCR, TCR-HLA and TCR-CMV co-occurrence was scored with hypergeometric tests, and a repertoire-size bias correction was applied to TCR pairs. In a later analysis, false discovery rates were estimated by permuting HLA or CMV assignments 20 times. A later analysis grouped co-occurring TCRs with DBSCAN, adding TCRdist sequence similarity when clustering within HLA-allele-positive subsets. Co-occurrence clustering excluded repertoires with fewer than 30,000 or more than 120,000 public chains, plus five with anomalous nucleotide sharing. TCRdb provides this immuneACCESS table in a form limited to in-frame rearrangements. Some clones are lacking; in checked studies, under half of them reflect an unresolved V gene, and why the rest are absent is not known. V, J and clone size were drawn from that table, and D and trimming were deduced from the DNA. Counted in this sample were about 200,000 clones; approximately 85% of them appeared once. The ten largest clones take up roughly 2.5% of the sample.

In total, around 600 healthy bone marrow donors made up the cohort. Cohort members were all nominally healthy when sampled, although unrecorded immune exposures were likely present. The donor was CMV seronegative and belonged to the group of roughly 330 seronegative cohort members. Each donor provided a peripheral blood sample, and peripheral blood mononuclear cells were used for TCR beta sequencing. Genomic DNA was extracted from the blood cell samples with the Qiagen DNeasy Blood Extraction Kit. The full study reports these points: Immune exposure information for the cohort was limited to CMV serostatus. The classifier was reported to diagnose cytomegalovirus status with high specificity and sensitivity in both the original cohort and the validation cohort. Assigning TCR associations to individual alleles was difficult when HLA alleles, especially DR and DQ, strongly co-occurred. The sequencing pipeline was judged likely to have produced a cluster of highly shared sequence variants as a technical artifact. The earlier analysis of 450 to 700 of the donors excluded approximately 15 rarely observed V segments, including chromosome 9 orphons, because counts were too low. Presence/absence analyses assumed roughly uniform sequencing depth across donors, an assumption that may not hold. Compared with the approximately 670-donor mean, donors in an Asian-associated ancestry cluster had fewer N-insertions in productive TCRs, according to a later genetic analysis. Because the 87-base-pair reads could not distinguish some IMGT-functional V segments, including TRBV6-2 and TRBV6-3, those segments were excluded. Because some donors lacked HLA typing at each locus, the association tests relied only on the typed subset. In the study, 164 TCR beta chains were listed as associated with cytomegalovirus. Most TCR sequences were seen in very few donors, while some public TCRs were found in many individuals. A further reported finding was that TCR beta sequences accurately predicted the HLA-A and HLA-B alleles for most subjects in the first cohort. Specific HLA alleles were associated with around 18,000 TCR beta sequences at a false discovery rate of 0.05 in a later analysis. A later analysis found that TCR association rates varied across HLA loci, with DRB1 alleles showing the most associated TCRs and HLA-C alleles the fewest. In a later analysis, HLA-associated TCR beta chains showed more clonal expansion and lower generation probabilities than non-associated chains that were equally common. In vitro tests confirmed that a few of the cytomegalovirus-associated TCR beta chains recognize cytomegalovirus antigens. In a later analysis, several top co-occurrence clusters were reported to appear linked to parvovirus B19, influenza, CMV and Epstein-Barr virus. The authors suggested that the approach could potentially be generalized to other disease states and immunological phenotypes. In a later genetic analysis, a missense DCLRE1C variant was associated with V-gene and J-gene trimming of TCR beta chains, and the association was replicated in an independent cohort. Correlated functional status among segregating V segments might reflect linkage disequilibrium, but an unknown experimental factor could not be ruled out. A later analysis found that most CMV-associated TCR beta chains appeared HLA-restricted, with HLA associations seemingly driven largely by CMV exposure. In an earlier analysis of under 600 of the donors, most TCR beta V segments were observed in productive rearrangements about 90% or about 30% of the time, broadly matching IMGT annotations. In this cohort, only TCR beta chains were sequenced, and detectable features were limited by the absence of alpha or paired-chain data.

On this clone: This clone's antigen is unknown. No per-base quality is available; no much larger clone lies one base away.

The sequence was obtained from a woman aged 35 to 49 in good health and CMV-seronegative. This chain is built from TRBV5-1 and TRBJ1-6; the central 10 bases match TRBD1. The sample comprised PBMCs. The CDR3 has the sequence CASRPGTGAAVESPLHF. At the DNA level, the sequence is TGCGCCAGCAGGCCCGGGACAGGGGCGGCGGTGGAATCACCCCTCCACTTT. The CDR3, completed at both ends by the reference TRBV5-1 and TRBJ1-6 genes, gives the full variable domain KAGVTQTPRYLIKTRGQQVTLSCSPISGHRSVSWYQQTPGQGLQFLFEYFSETQRNKGNFPGRFSGRQFSNSRSEMNVSTLELGDSALYLCASRPGTGAAVESPLHFGNGTRLTVT.